Listed below are T cell receptor beta chains from one sample, sequenced in a study of OX40 agonist ivuxolimab in advanced cancers. Measured with immunoSEQ multiplex PCR; TCRdb has only the in-frame clones, and not every one. The table shows about 36,000 clones, with about 70% occurring only once. Material: CD4+ or CD8+ T cells sorted from blood, obtained in a trial of the OX40 agonist ivuxolimab. Receptor source: an adult with an advanced solid tumor such as melanoma, head and neck, liver or kidney cancer. CDR3s include the opening cysteine and the closing phenylalanine or tryptophan. The order of the fields is J gene, clone size, V gene, D gene, CDR3 DNA, CDR3 protein. The D gene is left open where the match is weak. For some rows the clone size is stated as once, few or many, or as a class when expanded; others skip it.

j_call: TRBJ2-2; clone_size: -; v_call: TRBV29-1; d_call: -; cdr3_nt: TGCAGCGTTGATTCCCCCACGAGGAACACCGGGGAGCTGTTTTTT; cdr3_aa: CSVDSPTRNTGELFF
j_call: TRBJ1-2; clone_size: many; v_call: TRBV19; d_call: -; cdr3_nt: TGTGCCAGTAGTATCGGGGGACGTTACTATGGCTACACCTTC; cdr3_aa: CASSIGGRYYGYTF
j_call: TRBJ1-2; clone_size: once; v_call: TRBV6-5; d_call: -; cdr3_nt: TGTGCCAGCAGTTACGCCACAGGGACCGGCTACACCTTC; cdr3_aa: CASSYATGTGYTF
j_call: TRBJ1-1; clone_size: -; v_call: TRBV9; d_call: TRBD1; cdr3_nt: TGTGCCAGCAGCCGGGACAGGGTTCTCACTGAAGCTTTCTTT; cdr3_aa: CASSRDRVLTEAFF
j_call: TRBJ2-7; clone_size: -; v_call: TRBV30; d_call: -; cdr3_nt: TGTGCCTGGAGTAGGGGCAGTACCTACGAGCAGTACTTC; cdr3_aa: CAWSRGSTYEQYF
j_call: TRBJ2-2; clone_size: -; v_call: TRBV27; d_call: -; cdr3_nt: TGTGCCAGCACCCCGGGACATTACACCAACACCGGGGAGCTGTTTTTT; cdr3_aa: CASTPGHYTNTGELFF
j_call: TRBJ2-6; clone_size: few; v_call: TRBV7-6; d_call: TRBD1; cdr3_nt: TGTGCCAGCAGTGGGACAGGGCGGAGTTCTGGGGCCAACGTCCTGACTTTC; cdr3_aa: CASSGTGRSSGANVLTF
j_call: TRBJ1-1; clone_size: -; v_call: TRBV5-4; d_call: -; cdr3_nt: TGTGCCACCCGACGGGAGCGGAGTGGTGAAGCTTTCTTT; cdr3_aa: CATRRERSGEAFF
j_call: TRBJ1-2; clone_size: -; v_call: TRBV28; d_call: TRBD1; cdr3_nt: TGTGCCAGCAGTTCCTCGACAGGGACCAACTATGGCTACACCTTC; cdr3_aa: CASSSSTGTNYGYTF
j_call: TRBJ2-1; clone_size: -; v_call: TRBV6-5; d_call: -; cdr3_nt: TGTGCCAGCAGTTACTCGTTGACAGGGAGGGGGAATGAGCAGTTCTTC; cdr3_aa: CASSYSLTGRGNEQFF
j_call: TRBJ2-1; clone_size: few; v_call: TRBV10-2; d_call: TRBD2; cdr3_nt: TGCGCCAGCAGTGATGGGACTAGCAATGAGCAGTTCTTC; cdr3_aa: CASSDGTSNEQFF
j_call: TRBJ2-2; clone_size: few; v_call: TRBV7-3; d_call: -; cdr3_nt: TGTGCCAGCAGCCTTCGTGGAGGGGGCTACACCGGGGAGCTGTTTTTT; cdr3_aa: CASSLRGGGYTGELFF
j_call: TRBJ1-2; clone_size: -; v_call: TRBV7-9; d_call: TRBD1; cdr3_nt: TGTGCCAGCAGCTCCGAGAGGTACAGGGGGCTTGACTATGGCTACACCTTC; cdr3_aa: CASSSERYRGLDYGYTF
j_call: TRBJ1-2; clone_size: -; v_call: TRBV5-1; d_call: -; cdr3_nt: TGCGCCAGCAGCTTGGTGTCAGACTATGGCTACACCTTC; cdr3_aa: CASSLVSDYGYTF